This T cell receptor beta chain was retrieved from a study of OX40 agonist ivuxolimab in advanced cancers. Across the whole study: Males comprised approximately 84% of the group, whose mean age was around 62 years (range about 23 to 80).

Blood samples were obtained at baseline, cycle 4 day 1, and cycle 7 day 1. CDR1 and CDR2 (germline): MNHNS, SASEGT. This CDR3 comprises 15 residues. V shed 1 base and J 4 bases; nucleotides not matched to a gene: 6. Whole-study results and caveats: CD8+ T cells were the subset that, on average, had more expanded clones than CD4+. At 0.1 to 3.0 mg/kg and by week 6, clonal expansion occurred in CD4+ and CD8+ blood T cells.

This table comes from immunoSEQ multiplex PCR, and its TCRdb copy is limited to in-frame clones, with some not included. Of around 110,000 clones listed, roughly nine tenths are singletons. Comment on this clone: Its antigen is not identified.

The receptor comes from an adult with an advanced solid tumor such as melanoma, head and neck, liver or kidney cancer. The rearrangement joins TRBV6-1 to TRBJ2-5; 7 bases are shared with TRBD1. Source: CD4+ or CD8+ T cells sorted from blood, taken in a trial of the OX40 agonist ivuxolimab. The CDR3 DNA follows: TGTGCCAGCAGTGAAGGTGGGACAGAAATAGAGACCCAGTACTTC. It encodes CASSEGGTEIETQYF.